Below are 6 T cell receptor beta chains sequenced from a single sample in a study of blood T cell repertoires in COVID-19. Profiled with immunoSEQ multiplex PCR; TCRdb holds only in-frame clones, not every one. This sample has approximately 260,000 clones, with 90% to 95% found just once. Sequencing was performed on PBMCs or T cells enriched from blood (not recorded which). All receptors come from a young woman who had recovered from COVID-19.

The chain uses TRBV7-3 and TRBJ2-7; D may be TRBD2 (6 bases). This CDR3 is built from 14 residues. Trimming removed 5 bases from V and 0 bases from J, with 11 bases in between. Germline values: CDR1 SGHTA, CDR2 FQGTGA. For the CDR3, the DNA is TGTGCCAGCAGCCCCGACGGGAGCTCCTACGAGCAGTACTTC. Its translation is CASSPDGSSYEQYF.

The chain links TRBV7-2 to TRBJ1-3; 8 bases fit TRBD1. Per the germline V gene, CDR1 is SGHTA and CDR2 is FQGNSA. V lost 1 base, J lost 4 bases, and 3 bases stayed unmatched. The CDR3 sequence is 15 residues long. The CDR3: CASSLVAGGGNTIYF. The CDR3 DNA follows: TGTGCCAGCAGCTTAGTTGCAGGGGGCGGAAACACCATATATTTT.

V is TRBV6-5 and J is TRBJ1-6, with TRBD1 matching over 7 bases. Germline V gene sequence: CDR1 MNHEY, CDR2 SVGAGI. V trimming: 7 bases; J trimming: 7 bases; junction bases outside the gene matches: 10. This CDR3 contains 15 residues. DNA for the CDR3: TGTGCCAGCACAACCCGGGGACAGCCAAATTCACCCCTCCACTTT. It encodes CASTTRGQPNSPLHF.

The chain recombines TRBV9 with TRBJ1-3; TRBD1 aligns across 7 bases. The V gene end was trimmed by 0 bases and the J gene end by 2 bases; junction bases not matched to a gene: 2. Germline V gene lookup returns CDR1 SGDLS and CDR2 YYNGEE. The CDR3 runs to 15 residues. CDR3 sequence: CASSVGDSTGNTIYF. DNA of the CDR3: TGTGCCAGCAGCGTAGGGGACAGTACTGGAAACACCATATATTTT.

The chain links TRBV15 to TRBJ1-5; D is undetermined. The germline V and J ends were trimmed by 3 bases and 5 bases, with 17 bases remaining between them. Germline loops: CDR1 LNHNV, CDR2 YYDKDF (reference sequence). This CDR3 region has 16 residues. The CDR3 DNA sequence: TGTGCCACCAGCAGCGCCCTGTGGGTCGGGGATCAGCCCCAGCATTTT. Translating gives CATSSALWVGDQPQHF.

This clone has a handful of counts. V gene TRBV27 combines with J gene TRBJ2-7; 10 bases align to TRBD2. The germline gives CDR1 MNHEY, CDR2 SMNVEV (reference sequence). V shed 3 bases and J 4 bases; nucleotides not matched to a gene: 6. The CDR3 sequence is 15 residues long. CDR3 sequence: CASSFRLAGVYEQYF. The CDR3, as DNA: TGTGCCAGCAGTTTCCGTCTAGCGGGGGTTTACGAGCAGTACTTC.